This T cell receptor beta chain was obtained from a study of blood T cell repertoires in COVID-19. Across the whole study: Samples taken during acute and convalescent COVID-19 were collected in the United States, Italy and Spain.

Researchers sorted participants into cohorts using their self-reported clinical history. There are 16 residues in the CDR3. Per the germline V gene, CDR1 is SNHLY and CDR2 is FYNNEI. The ends were cut back, 0 bases at V and 7 bases at J, with 18 bases in the middle. In the original workflow: Amplifying reference gene primers gave estimates of nucleated cell counts. The assay was immunoSEQ multiplex PCR, and TCRdb's table has in-frame clones only and misses some. V and J calls and clone size follow that table, whereas D and trimming were derived from the DNA. In the table there are around 470,000 clones, 90% of which are singletons.

The sequenced sample was PBMCs or T cells enriched from blood (not recorded which). The chain uses TRBV2 and TRBJ1-2; a possible D gene is TRBD1 (6 bases). The source is a man between 18 and 35 years old who had recovered from COVID-19. The DNA for the CDR3 is TGTGCCAGCAGTGAAGCGTTATTCGGACAGACAGTTGGCTACACCTTC. As protein: CASSEALFGQTVGYTF. Combining the CDR3 with reference TRBV2 and TRBJ1-2 gives the whole variable domain EPEVTQTPSHQVTQMGQEVILRCVPISNHLYFYWYRQILGQKVEFLVSFYNNEISEKSEIFDDQFSVERPDGSNFTLKIRSTKLEDSAMYFCASSEALFGQTVGYTFGSGTRLTVV.